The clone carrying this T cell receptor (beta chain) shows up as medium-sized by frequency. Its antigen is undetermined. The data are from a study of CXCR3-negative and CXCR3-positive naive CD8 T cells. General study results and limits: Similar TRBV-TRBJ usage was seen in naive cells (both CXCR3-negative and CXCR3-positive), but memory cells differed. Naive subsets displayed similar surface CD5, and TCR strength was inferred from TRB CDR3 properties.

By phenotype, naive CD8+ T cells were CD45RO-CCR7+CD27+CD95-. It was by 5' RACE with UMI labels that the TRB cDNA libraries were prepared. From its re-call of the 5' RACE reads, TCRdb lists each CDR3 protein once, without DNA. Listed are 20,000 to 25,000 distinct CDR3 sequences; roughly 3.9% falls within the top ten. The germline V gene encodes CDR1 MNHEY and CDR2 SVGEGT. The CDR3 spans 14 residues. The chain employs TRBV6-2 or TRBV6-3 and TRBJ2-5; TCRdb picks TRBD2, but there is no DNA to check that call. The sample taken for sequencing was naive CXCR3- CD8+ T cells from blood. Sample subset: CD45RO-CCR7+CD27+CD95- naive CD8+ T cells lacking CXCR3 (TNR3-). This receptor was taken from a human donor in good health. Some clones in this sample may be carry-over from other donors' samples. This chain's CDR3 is CASSPRGRAETQYF.